Below are 17 T cell receptor beta chains sequenced from a single sample in a study of graft-versus-host responses after intestinal transplantation. The table came from immunoSEQ multiplex PCR; TCRdb's copy has only in-frame clones and leaves some out. The sample holds 25,000 to 35,000 clones, approximately 93% seen once. The sample in question was PBMCs, obtained around 63 days after intestinal transplant. The receptors come from a human patient who received an intestinal transplant, so some T cells may come from the graft donor.

This clone was detected once. This chain joins TRBV4-1 and TRBJ1-2; 9 bases line up with TRBD1. The CDR3 is made up of 14 amino acids. Looked up from germline, CDR1 is MGHRA and CDR2 is YSYEKL. V gave up 6 bases and J gave up 8 bases; unmatched junction bases: 10. The DNA of the CDR3 is TGCGCCAGCAGGCGGACAGGGGAAAAGGGAGGCTACACCTTC. Translation gives CASRRTGEKGGYTF.

The chain is built from TRBV6-1 and TRBJ1-5; possible D gene TRBD1, 6 bases. CDR3 length: 16 amino acids. The V and J ends lost 0 bases and 6 bases respectively, with 15 bases between them. Germline CDR1 reads MNHNS; CDR2 reads SASEGT. CDR3 nucleotides: TGTGCCAGCAGTGAAGCCCTCGGGACAAGATTTCAGCCCCAGCATTTT. Residues: CASSEALGTRFQPQHF.

This chain uses TRBV7-2 with TRBJ1-1; D remains unclear. The germline V and J ends were trimmed by 3 bases and 2 bases, with 4 bases remaining between them. Germline CDR1 SGHTA, CDR2 FQGNSA. The CDR3 consists of 12 residues. The CDR3 spells CASSFSNTEAFF. For the CDR3, the DNA is TGTGCCAGCAGCTTCTCAAACACTGAAGCTTTCTTT.

In its sample, this clone was seen once. The chain recombines TRBV9 with TRBJ2-1, with 8 bases fitting TRBD2. The CDR3 has 11 residues. Germline trimming cut 6 bases from V and 7 bases from J; bases unmatched to any gene: 0. Per the germline V gene, CDR1 is SGDLS and CDR2 is YYNGEE. The CDR3 DNA follows: TGTGCCAGCACTAGCGGGAATGAGCAGTTCTTC. Protein: CASTSGNEQFF. The entire variable domain, with the rest obtained from reference TRBV9 and TRBJ2-1, is as follows: DSGVTQTPKHLITATGQRVTLRCSPRSGDLSVYWYQQSLDQGLQFLIQYYNGEERAKGNILERFSAQQFPDLHSELNLSSLELGDSALYFCASTSGNEQFFGPGTRLTVL.

This clone occurred once. The chain has TRBV30 and TRBJ2-5; 9 nucleotides align to TRBD1. From germline, CDR1 is GTSNPN and CDR2 SVGIG (reference sequence). CDR3 length: 14 amino acids. Trimming took 3 bases from V and 5 from J; bases not matched to a gene: 7. The DNA of the CDR3 is TGTGCCTGGAGGCAGGGACAGGGTGGGGAGACCCAGTACTTC. The encoded protein is CAWRQGQGGETQYF.

V gene TRBV30 combines with J gene TRBJ2-5, with D perhaps matching TRBD1 (5 bases). V lost 0 bases and J 5 bases, leaving 16 bases between the germline ends. The germline CDR1 and CDR2 sequences are GTSNPN and SVGIG (reference sequence). This CDR3 has 15 amino acids. CDR3 DNA: TGTGCCTGGAGTGTTCTTCAGGGTAACTGGGAGACCCAGTACTTC. It specifies CAWSVLQGNWETQYF.

The genes are TRBV20-1 and TRBJ1-1, with D maybe TRBD1 (5 bases). CDR3 length equals 11 residues. CDR1 and CDR2 (germline): DFQATT, SNEGSKA (reference sequence). CDR3 nucleotides: TGCAGGGAGACAGTGCCCGGTGAAGCTTTCTTT. This codes for CRETVPGEAFF.

This clone was picked up one time. The chain links TRBV5-3 to TRBJ2-1; 9 positions match TRBD1. TRBV5-3 has ORF status, its function being uncertain. The CDR3 covers 15 residues. V lost 3 bases to trimming and J lost 8 bases; unmatched junction nucleotides: 9. The CDR3 DNA reads TGTGCCAGAAGCTGGCGGACAGGGGAAAAATATGAGCAGTTCTTC. It codes for CARSWRTGEKYEQFF.

The chain couples TRBV19 to TRBJ2-1; D not certain. The CDR3 covers 12 residues. With 2 bases removed from V and 6 bases from J, the gap between germline ends came to 5 bases. CDR1 LNHDA and CDR2 SQIVND come from the germline V gene (reference sequence). The chain's CDR3 is CASSILGNEQFF. In DNA form, the CDR3 reads TGTGCCAGTAGTATACTGGGCAATGAGCAGTTCTTC.

The rearrangement uses TRBV27 and TRBJ2-5, with 12 nucleotides matching TRBD2. CDR1 is MNHEY, CDR2 SMNVEV, per germline (reference sequence). J gave up 5 bases and V 3 bases, and 7 bases lay outside the gene matches. CDR3 length: 16 amino acids. This CDR3 reads CASSFLTSGRRETQYF. As DNA, the CDR3 is TGTGCCAGCAGTTTCCTAACTAGCGGGAGGCGGGAGACCCAGTACTTC.

This CDR3 reads CASSVAGQGTEAFF. For the CDR3, the DNA is TGTGCCAGCAGTGTCGCGGGGCAAGGGACTGAAGCTTTCTTT. The J gene is TRBJ1-1, the V gene TRBV6-1; tentative D call: TRBD1 (5 bases). Trimming stripped 4 bases from V and 5 bases from J, with 14 bases between. There are 14 residues in the CDR3. CDR1 and CDR2 (germline): MNHNS, SASEGT.

The V call is TRBV6-1, the J call TRBJ1-5, with D possibly being TRBD1 (5 bases). In germline, CDR1 is MNHNS, CDR2 SASEGT. The CDR3 sequence is 15 residues long. The V end lost 2 bases, the J end lost 6 bases, and 14 bases lay between the germline ends. As DNA, the CDR3 is TGTGCCAGCAGTGAAAAGGGACTAGGGGCTCAGCCCCAGCATTTT. Translating it yields CASSEKGLGAQPQHF.

As for this clone: Other DNA sequences within the sample encode an identical CDR3. V usage is TRBV10-3 and J usage is TRBJ2-7; 8 nucleotides match TRBD2. The germline CDR1 and CDR2 sequences are ENHRY and SYGVKD. Germline trimming cut 2 bases from V and 3 bases from J; bases unmatched to any gene: 3. The CDR3 spans 14 residues. The CDR3 DNA sequence: TGTGCCATCAGTGAGACTAGCGGAAACTACGAGCAGTACTTC. This encodes CAISETSGNYEQYF.

The CDR3 region is CASSESGPYGYTF. In nucleotides, the CDR3 is TGCGCCAGCAGTGAGTCGGGCCCCTATGGCTACACCTTC. This sequence joins TRBV10-1 and TRBJ1-2, with D unresolved. Germline assignment: CDR1 WNHNN and CDR2 SYGVQD (reference sequence). This CDR3 has 13 amino acids. With 0 bases removed from V and 4 bases from J, the gap between germline ends came to 6 bases.

This rearrangement joins TRBV7-2 to TRBJ2-1, with TRBD2 matching over 15 bases. The trim removed 5 bases at V and 6 bases at J, leaving 5 bases unmatched. This CDR3 contains 16 residues. Germline V gene lookup returns CDR1 SGHTA and CDR2 FQGNSA. The CDR3 spells CASSPPGLAGGNEQFF. In nucleotides, the CDR3 is TGTGCCAGCAGCCCCCCGGGACTAGCGGGAGGCAATGAGCAGTTCTTC. Using reference TRBV7-2 and TRBJ2-1 for the parts outside the CDR3, the full variable domain is GAGVSQSPSNKVTEKGKDVELRCDPISGHTALYWYRQSLGQGLEFLIYFQGNSAPDKSGLPSDRFSAERTGGSVSTLTIQRTQQEDSAVYLCASSPPGLAGGNEQFFGPGTRLTVL.

The chain carries TRBV30 and TRBJ2-3; D is possibly TRBD1 or TRBD2 (7 bases each). This CDR3 is 11 amino acids long. Looked up from germline, CDR1 is GTSNPN and CDR2 is SVGIG (reference sequence). V was clipped by 2 bases and J by 13 bases, with 13 bases between them. The DNA for the CDR3 is TGTGCCTGGAGTCAGCCAGGGGGGGAGTATTTT. Amino acid sequence: CAWSQPGGEYF.

The rearrangement uses TRBV5-4 and TRBJ2-3, with TRBD2 matching over 12 bases. The CDR3 is 17 residues long. J gave up 5 bases and V 1 base, and 8 bases lay outside the gene matches. Germline CDR1 is SGHNT and CDR2 is YYREEE (reference sequence). The CDR3 bases are TGTGCCAGCAGCTTGCACCTAGCGGGGGGGCAGGGAGATACGCAGTATTTT. Amino acids: CASSLHLAGGQGDTQYF.